This TCR beta chain originates from a study of patients and donors after allogeneic stem cell transplantation. TCRdb independently ran MiXCR on the RT-PCR reads; one entry per CDR3 protein. The sample contains 100,000 to 130,000 distinct CDR3 sequences, around 35% of which appear only once. CDR3 size: 13 residues. The V and J ends lost 1 base and 3 bases respectively, with 7 bases between them. Germline assignment: CDR1 LGHNA and CDR2 YSLEER. This chain connects TRBV4-3 to TRBJ2-7, with no clear D. This receptor was obtained from a human donor who was either an allogeneic HSCT recipient or a stem cell or donor lymphocyte infusion donor (not recorded which). It is not recorded whose cells these are; they may come from a transplant donor. Sample: blood, either unsorted or a sorted T cell fraction (not recorded which). CDR3 in DNA: TGCGCCAGCAGCCAAGGACGCCTCTACGAGCAGTACTTC. Protein sequence: CASSQGRLYEQYF.